The T cell receptor (beta chain) under discussion was sequenced for a study of cytomegalovirus exposure and HLA in healthy donors. At the level of the study: Early released data comprised around 85 million unique TCRs from HLA-typed donors. Study-level results: One later analysis reportedly identified an Asian-associated ancestry cluster that showed fewer N-insertions than the roughly 600-donor mean. The investigators catalogued 180 or so TCR beta chains as cytomegalovirus-associated. When the data were analyzed later, several of the most significant clusters appeared to be linked to common viral pathogens.

V shed 5 bases and J shed 9 bases, with 8 bases lying between them. Germline V gene sequence: CDR1 KGHSH, CDR2 LQKENI. The CDR3 runs to 10 residues. This PCR relied on a set of 60 Vbeta primers and 13 Jbeta primers. Assay used: immunoSEQ multiplex PCR; TCRdb lists only in-frame clones, some missing. This table holds about 130,000 clones, about 80% found once. Points on this clone: Its cognate antigen is unknown.

This receptor was identified in a man aged 25-45 years in good health and CMV-seronegative. The sequencing sample was made of PBMCs. The chain couples TRBV18 to TRBJ2-7, with D unresolved. The CDR3 nucleotides are TGTGCCAGCTCATCAACACCGCAGTACTTC. Encoded protein: CASSSTPQYF.